This TCR beta chain was sequenced for a study of CXCR3-negative and CXCR3-positive naive CD8 T cells. Findings and caveats of the study: CXCR3-negative naive cells had less hydrophobic TRB CDR3s than did CXCR3-positive naive cells.

Turning to this clonotype: What it recognizes is unknown.

CDR3 length: 16 residues. The study made its TRB cDNA libraries by 5' RACE, adding UMI labels. TCRdb reanalyzed the 5' RACE reads, giving one entry per CDR3 protein sequence and no DNA. In all, the sample yields about 120,000 distinct CDR3 sequences. Material: naive CXCR3+ CD8+ T cells from blood. Subset noted: CD45RO-CCR7+CD27+CD95- naive CD8+ T cells expressing CXCR3 (TNR3+). The rearrangement joins TRBV12-3 or TRBV12-4 to TRBJ2-3; lacking DNA, the TRBD2 call made by TCRdb goes unchecked. This TCR derives from a human donor in good health. Some clones in this sample may be carry-over from other donors' samples. The CDR3 loop is CASSQGLAERTDTQYF.